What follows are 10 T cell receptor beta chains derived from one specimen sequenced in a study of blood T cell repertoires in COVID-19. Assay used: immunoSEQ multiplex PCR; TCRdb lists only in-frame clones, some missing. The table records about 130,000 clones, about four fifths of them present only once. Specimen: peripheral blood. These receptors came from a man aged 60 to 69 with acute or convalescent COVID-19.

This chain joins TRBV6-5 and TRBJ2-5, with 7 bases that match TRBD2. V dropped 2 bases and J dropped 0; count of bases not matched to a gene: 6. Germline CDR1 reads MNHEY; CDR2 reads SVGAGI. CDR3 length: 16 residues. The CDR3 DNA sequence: TGTGCCAGCAGTTACGTGGCTAGCGGATACCAAGAGACCCAGTACTTC. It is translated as CASSYVASGYQETQYF.

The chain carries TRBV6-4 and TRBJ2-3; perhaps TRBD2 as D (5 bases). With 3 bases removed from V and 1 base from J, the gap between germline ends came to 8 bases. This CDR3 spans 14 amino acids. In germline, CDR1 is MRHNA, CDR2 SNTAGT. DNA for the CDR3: TGTGCCAGCAGTGAGGCGCGGGGCACAGATACGCAGTATTTT. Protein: CASSEARGTDTQYF.

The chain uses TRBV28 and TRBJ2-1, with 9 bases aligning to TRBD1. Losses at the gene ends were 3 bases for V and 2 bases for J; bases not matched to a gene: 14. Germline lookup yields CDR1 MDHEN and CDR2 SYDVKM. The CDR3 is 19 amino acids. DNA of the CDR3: TGTGCCAGCAGTTTCCGGACAGGGGATATTCAAGTTCCCTACAATGAGCAGTTCTTC. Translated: CASSFRTGDIQVPYNEQFF. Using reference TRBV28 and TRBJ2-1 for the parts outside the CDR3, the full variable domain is DVKVTQSSRYLVKRTGEKVFLECVQDMDHENMFWYRQDPGLGLRLIYFSYDVKMKEKGDIPEGYSVSREKKERFSLILESASTNQTSMYLCASSFRTGDIQVPYNEQFFGPGTRLTVL.

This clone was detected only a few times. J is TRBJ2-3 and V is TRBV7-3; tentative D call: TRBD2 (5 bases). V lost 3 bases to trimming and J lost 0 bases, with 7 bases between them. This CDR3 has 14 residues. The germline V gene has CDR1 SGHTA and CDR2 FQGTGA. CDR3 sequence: CASSFGLSTDTQYF. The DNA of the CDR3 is TGTGCCAGCAGCTTTGGACTTAGCACAGATACGCAGTATTTT.

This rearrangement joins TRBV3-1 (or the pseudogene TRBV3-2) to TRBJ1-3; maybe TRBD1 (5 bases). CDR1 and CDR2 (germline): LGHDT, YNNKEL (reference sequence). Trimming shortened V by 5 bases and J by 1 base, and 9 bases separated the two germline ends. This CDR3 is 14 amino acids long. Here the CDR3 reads CASSAGYSGNTIYF. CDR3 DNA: TGTGCCAGCAGCGCAGGGTATTCTGGAAACACCATATATTTT.

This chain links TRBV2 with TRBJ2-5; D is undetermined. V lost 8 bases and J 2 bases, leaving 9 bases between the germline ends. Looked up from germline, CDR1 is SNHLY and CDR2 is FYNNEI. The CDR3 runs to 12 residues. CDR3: CASGGTQETQYF. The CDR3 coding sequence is TGTGCCAGCGGCGGCACACAAGAGACCCAGTACTTC.

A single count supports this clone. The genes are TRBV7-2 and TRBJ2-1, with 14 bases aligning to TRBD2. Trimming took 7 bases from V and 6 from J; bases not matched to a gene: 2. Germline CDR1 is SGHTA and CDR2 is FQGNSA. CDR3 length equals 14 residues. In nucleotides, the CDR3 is TGTGCCAGCACCGGGACTAGCGGGAGCAATGAGCAGTTCTTC. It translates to CASTGTSGSNEQFF.

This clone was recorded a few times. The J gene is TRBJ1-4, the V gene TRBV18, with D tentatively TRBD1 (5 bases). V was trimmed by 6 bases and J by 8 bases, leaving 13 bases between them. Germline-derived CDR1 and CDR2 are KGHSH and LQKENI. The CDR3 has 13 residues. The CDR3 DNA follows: TGTGCCAGCTCGGGGCGAGTTGGGGAAAAACTGTTTTTT. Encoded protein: CASSGRVGEKLFF.

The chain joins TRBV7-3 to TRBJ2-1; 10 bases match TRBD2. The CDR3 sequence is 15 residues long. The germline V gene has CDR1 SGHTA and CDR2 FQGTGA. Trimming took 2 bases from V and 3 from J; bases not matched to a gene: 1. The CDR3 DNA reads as TGTGCCAGCAGCTTAGGGACTAGCGACTACAATGAGCAGTTCTTC. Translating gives CASSLGTSDYNEQFF.

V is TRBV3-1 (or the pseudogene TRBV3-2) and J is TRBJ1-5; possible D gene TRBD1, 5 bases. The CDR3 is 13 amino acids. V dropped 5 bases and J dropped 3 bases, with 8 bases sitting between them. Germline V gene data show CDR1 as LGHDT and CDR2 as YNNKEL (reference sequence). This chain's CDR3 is CASSGGHNQPQHF. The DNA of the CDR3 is TGTGCCAGCAGCGGCGGACACAATCAGCCCCAGCATTTT.